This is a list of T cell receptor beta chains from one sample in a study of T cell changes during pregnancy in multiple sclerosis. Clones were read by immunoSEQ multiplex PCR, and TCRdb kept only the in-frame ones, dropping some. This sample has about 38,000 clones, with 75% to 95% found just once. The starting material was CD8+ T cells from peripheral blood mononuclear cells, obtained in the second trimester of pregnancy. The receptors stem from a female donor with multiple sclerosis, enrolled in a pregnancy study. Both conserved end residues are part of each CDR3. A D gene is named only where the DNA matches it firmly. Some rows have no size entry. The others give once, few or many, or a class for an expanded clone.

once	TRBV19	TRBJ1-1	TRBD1	TGTGCCAGTAGTCCGCTCCCAGGGGGCCAGACTGAAGCTTTCTTT	CASSPLPGGQTEAFF
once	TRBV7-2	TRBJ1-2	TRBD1	TGTGCCAGCAGCCCGACAGGGGCTGGCTACACCTTC	CASSPTGAGYTF
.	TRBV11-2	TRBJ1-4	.	TGTGCCAGCAGCTTAGATATCTCGAATGGCCCATTCGAAAAACTGTTTTTT	CASSLDISNGPFEKLFF
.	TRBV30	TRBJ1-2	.	TGTGCCTGGAGTGTACTGTTCAGGGGTGGCTACACCTTC	CAWSVLFRGGYTF
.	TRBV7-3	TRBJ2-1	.	TGTGCCAGCAGCTTAACAGGTCAGGGTGTCAATGAGCAGTTCTTC	CASSLTGQGVNEQFF
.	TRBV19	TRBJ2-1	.	TGTGCCAGTAGTATGTGGCGGGGCTACAATGAGCAGTTCTTC	CASSMWRGYNEQFF
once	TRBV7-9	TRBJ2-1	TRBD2	TGTGCCAGCAGCCCTCGACTAGCGGGAGGCCACAATGAGCAGTTCTTC	CASSPRLAGGHNEQFF
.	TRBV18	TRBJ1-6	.	TGTGCCAGCTCATTTGGGGGCGCGAGACCCAATTCACCCCTCCACTTT	CASSFGGARPNSPLHF
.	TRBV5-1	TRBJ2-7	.	TGCGCCAGCAGCTTCGGGTCCGGCGAGCAGTACTTC	CASSFGSGEQYF
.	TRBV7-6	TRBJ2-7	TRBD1	TGTGCCAGCAGCCCCACTCAGGGACAGGCCTACGAGCAGTACTTC	CASSPTQGQAYEQYF
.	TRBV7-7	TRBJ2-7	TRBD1	TGTGCCAGCAGCCCCGGGACAGGGGATTTCTACGAGCAGTACTTC	CASSPGTGDFYEQYF
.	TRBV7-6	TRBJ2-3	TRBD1	TGTGCCAGCAGTTCACAGGGGGGTGGTGATACGCAGTATTTT	CASSSQGGGDTQYF
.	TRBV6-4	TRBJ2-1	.	TGTGCCAGCAGTGACTCGGGCGGGTACTCCTACAATGAGCAGTTCTTC	CASSDSGGYSYNEQFF
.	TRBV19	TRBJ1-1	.	TGTGCCAGTAGTGTCGGAGTGAGCACTGAAGCTTTCTTT	CASSVGVSTEAFF
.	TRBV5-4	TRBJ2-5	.	TGTGCCAGCAGCTTTTTGGGGGCGGGTTTACAAGAGACCCAGTACTTC	CASSFLGAGLQETQYF
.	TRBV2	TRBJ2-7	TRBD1	TGTGCCAGCAGTGTAGGGGACAGGGCCTACGAGCAGTACTTC	CASSVGDRAYEQYF
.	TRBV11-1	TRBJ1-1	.	TGTGCCAGCAGCCCCGTACGCAGGCACATGAACACTGAAGCTTTCTTT	CASSPVRRHMNTEAFF
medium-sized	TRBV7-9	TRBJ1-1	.	TGTGCCAGCAGTGACCCTTGGGCCACTGAAGCTTTCTTT	CASSDPWATEAFF
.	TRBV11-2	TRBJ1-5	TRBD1	TGTGCCAGCAGCTTTGATGACAGGGGGCTGCAGCCCCAGCATTTT	CASSFDDRGLQPQHF
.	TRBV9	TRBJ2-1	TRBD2	TGTGCCAGCAGCGTAGGTCCTAGCGGGGGATATTACAATGAGCAGTTCTTC	CASSVGPSGGYYNEQFF
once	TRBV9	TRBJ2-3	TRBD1	TGTGCCAGCAGCGTGTTAAGGGACAGGGAAACAGATACGCAGTATTTT	CASSVLRDRETDTQYF
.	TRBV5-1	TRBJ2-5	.	TGCGCCAGCAGCTTGACCGGTGGAGAGGAGACCCAGTACTTC	CASSLTGGEETQYF
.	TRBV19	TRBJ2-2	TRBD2	TGTGCCAGTAGTACCTTGACTAGCGGGAGATCGGGCGGGGAGCTGTTTTTT	CASSTLTSGRSGGELFF
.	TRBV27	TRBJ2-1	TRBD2	TGTGCCAGCAGTCTCTCTAGCGGGATTTATGTAAATGAGCAGTTCTTC	CASSLSSGIYVNEQFF
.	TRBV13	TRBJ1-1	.	TGTGCCAGCAGCCCAGATCGGGGGAGAAGAGCTTTCTTT	CASSPDRGRRAFF
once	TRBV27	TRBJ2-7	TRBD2	TGTGCCAGCAGTACTGCGGGACTAGCTCATTACGAGCAGTACTTC	CASSTAGLAHYEQYF
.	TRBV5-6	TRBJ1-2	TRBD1	TGTGCCAGCAGCTCGACAGGGCTAGATGGCTACACCTTC	CASSSTGLDGYTF
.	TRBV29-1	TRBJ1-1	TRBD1	TGCAGCGGAACGACAGGGGTGAACACTGAAGCTTTCTTT	CSGTTGVNTEAFF
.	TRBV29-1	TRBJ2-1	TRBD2	TGCAGCGTAGACGGGACTAGCGGGACCGGCACCTACAATGAGCAGTTCTTC	CSVDGTSGTGTYNEQFF
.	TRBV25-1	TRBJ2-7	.	TGTGCCAGCAGTGAATTGTCCGGTAACTACGAGCAGTACTTC	CASSELSGNYEQYF
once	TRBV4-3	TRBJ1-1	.	TGCGCCAGCAGCCAATACCTGACATTGACAGGACCCATGAACACTGAAGCTTTCTTT	CASSQYLTLTGPMNTEAFF
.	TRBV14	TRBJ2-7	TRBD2	TGTGCCAGCAGCCAAGGGACTAGCGGGTACTACGAGCAGTACTTC	CASSQGTSGYYEQYF
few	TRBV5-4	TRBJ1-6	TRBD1	TGTGCCAGCAGGGGCGGACAGGCGGCACCCAATTCACCCCTCCACTTT	CASRGGQAAPNSPLHF
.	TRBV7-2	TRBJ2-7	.	TGTGCCAGCAGCATAGGAGGGCCGGCCTACGAGCAGTACTTC	CASSIGGPAYEQYF
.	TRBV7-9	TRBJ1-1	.	TGTGCCAGCAGCTTACCAGGGAACACTGAAGCTTTCTTT	CASSLPGNTEAFF
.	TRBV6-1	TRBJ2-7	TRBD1	TGTGCCAGCAGTGAAGCGGGGACAGTGGACGAGCAGTACTTC	CASSEAGTVDEQYF
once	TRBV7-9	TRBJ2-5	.	TGTGCCAGCAGCCCGGAGGGGGCTCGAGAGACCCAGTACTTC	CASSPEGARETQYF
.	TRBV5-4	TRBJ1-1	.	TGTGCCAGCAGCCACCCGGCGCGCAGGGGCAAAGCTTTCTTT	CASSHPARRGKAFF
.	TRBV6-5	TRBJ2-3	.	TGTGCCAGCAGTTCCCGGACTGGAGATACGCAGTATTTT	CASSSRTGDTQYF
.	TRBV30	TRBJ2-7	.	TGTGCCTGGAGTCCCACCCGCGGAAGCTCCTACGAGCAGTACTTC	CAWSPTRGSSYEQYF
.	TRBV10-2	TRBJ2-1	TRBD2	TGCGCCAGCAGTGTAGCGGGAGAGTACAATGAGCAGTTCTTC	CASSVAGEYNEQFF
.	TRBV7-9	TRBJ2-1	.	TGTGCCAGCAGCTTATCTCGCCTAGAGGGAGGTGAGCAGTTCTTC	CASSLSRLEGGEQFF
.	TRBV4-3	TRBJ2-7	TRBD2	TGCGCCAGCAGCCAAGATAGGTGGGGAGGGATCTACGAGCAGTACTTC	CASSQDRWGGIYEQYF
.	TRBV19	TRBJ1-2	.	TGTGCCAGTAGTATAGAAGTGACAGAGTCCTATGGCTACACCTTC	CASSIEVTESYGYTF
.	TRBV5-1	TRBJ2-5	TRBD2	TGCGCCAGCAGCTTGGCCCCTAGCGGGGTCCAAGAGACCCAGTACTTC	CASSLAPSGVQETQYF
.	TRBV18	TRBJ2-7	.	TGTGCCAGCTCACCTCTAGGGACTTTCTACGAGCAGTACTTC	CASSPLGTFYEQYF
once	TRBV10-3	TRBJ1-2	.	TGTGCCATCACGGACGGGGGGGGAAGTTATGGCTACACCTTC	CAITDGGGSYGYTF
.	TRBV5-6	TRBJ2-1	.	TGTGCCAGCGCCTTCGGAGGAAATGAGCAGTTCTTC	CASAFGGNEQFF
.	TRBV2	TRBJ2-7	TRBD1	TGTGCCAGCATGATAGACAGGGGGCGGTACGAGCAGTACTTC	CASMIDRGRYEQYF
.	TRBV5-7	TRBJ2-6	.	TGTGCCAGCAGCTCAGGGTCCTCTGGGGCCAACGTCCTGACTTTC	CASSSGSSGANVLTF
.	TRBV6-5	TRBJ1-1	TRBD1	TGTGCCAGCAGCCTCTCAATGACAGGGAGGAGTGAAGCTTTCTTT	CASSLSMTGRSEAFF
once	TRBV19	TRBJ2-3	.	TGTGCCAGTACCGCCTGGGGAGGTGAATTAGATACGCAGTATTTT	CASTAWGGELDTQYF
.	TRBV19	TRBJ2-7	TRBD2	TGTGCCAGTATGGACCCGGGAGGAATCCACGAGCAGTACTTC	CASMDPGGIHEQYF